The 13 T cell receptor beta chains reported below all come from one sample, sequenced in a study of cytomegalovirus exposure and HLA in healthy donors. PCR primers comprised 60 Vbeta and 13 Jbeta primers. Assay used: immunoSEQ multiplex PCR; TCRdb lists only in-frame clones, some missing. There are 130,000 to 150,000 clones in the sample; approximately 79% occur only once, and less than 2% lies in the top ten. Sequencing input: PBMCs. The origin of the receptors is a woman aged 30 to 39 in good health and CMV-seronegative.

The chain is built from TRBV6-1 and TRBJ2-7, with a weak D call TRBD1 (6 bases). Trimming pared 7 bases from V and 7 bases from J, leaving 14 bases between. CDR1 is MNHNS, CDR2 SASEGT, per germline. The CDR3 has 12 amino acids. CDR3: CASNRDMREQYF. The DNA of the CDR3 is TGTGCCAGCAACCGGGACATGAGGGAGCAGTACTTC.

This clone has a handful of counts. J is TRBJ1-4 and V is TRBV7-9; TRBD1 aligns across 8 bases. This CDR3 contains 15 residues. Germline lookup yields CDR1 SEHNR and CDR2 FQNEAQ (reference sequence). The ends lost 5 bases at V and 5 bases at J; junction bases unmatched: 7. This CDR3 is CASSTRQGRNEKLFF. The DNA for the CDR3 is TGTGCCAGCAGCACTCGACAGGGGCGGAATGAAAAACTGTTTTTT.

V is TRBV7-3 and J is TRBJ2-1, with a tentative D call TRBD1 (7 bases). This CDR3 is built from 16 residues. Germline values: CDR1 SGHTA, CDR2 FQGTGA. The V and J ends lost 5 bases and 0 bases respectively, with 14 bases between them. The CDR3 region is CASSAGGTVSYNEQFF. CDR3 coding DNA: TGTGCCAGCAGCGCAGGGGGGACAGTCTCCTACAATGAGCAGTTCTTC.

The rearrangement joins TRBV5-1 to TRBJ2-2, with 7 bases matching TRBD1. CDR1 and CDR2 (germline): SGHRS, YFSETQ. Trimming cost V 4 bases and J 1 base; bases outside gene matches: 7. The CDR3 runs 16 residues. The CDR3 coding sequence is TGCGCCAGCAGCCTTACCGGGACAGTGAACACCGGGGAGCTGTTTTTT. Residues: CASSLTGTVNTGELFF.

A few counts support this clone. The rearrangement joins TRBV10-3 to TRBJ1-6, with 10 bases that match TRBD1. The J segment lost 7 bases and the V segment lost 6 bases, leaving 9 bases of the junction unmatched. Germline CDR1 is ENHRY and CDR2 is SYGVKD. The CDR3 has 16 residues. CDR3 sequence: CAISGQGGPQNSPLHF. The CDR3 nucleotides read TGTGCCATCAGCGGACAGGGGGGTCCCCAGAATTCACCCCTCCACTTT.

The J gene is TRBJ1-1, the V gene TRBV10-3; TRBD1 is a possible D gene (6 bases). Germline loops: CDR1 ENHRY, CDR2 SYGVKD. This CDR3 comprises 14 residues. The V and J ends lost 4 bases and 1 base respectively, with 10 bases between them. CDR3 nucleotides: TGTGCCATCAGTGGACCGACAGGGAACACTGAAGCTTTCTTT. This sequence encodes CAISGPTGNTEAFF.

The V gene is TRBV19, the J gene TRBJ1-5; TRBD1 matches at 10 bases. The CDR3 length is 15 residues. The germline gives CDR1 LNHDA, CDR2 SQIVND (reference sequence). J was trimmed by 1 base and V by 10 bases; bases with no gene match: 7. The DNA for the CDR3 is TGTGCCACAAGGACAGGGGGATGGAGCAATCAGCCCCAGCATTTT. Its translation is CATRTGGWSNQPQHF.

This clone was observed a handful of times. This chain links TRBV10-3 with TRBJ2-7, with a possible D match to TRBD1 (6 bases). Germline CDR1 and CDR2: ENHRY and SYGVKD. V was shortened by 0 bases and J by 5 bases, with 11 bases between the two germline ends. The CDR3 is made up of 14 amino acids. For the CDR3, the DNA is TGTGCCATCAGTGAGTCTTTAGACAGGCACGAGCAGTACTTC. Encoded protein: CAISESLDRHEQYF.

This clone has just one count. The chain couples TRBV19 to TRBJ2-1; the D gene is possibly TRBD2 (7 bases). CDR1 and CDR2 (germline): LNHDA, SQIVND (reference sequence). V shed 4 bases and J shed 6 bases, with 16 bases lying between them. CDR3 size: 15 residues. The CDR3 here is CASSRGGAGGNEQFF. Here the CDR3 DNA reads TGTGCCAGTAGTAGGGGGGGGGCTGGTGGCAATGAGCAGTTCTTC.

The chain links TRBV27 to TRBJ2-6; 8 nucleotides line up with TRBD2. Looked up from germline, CDR1 is MNHEY and CDR2 is SMNVEV (reference sequence). This CDR3 region has 19 residues. The trim removed 4 bases at V and 0 bases at J, leaving 11 bases unmatched. The CDR3 region is CASSSLPGGVGSGANVLTF. In DNA form, the CDR3 reads TGTGCCAGCAGTTCCCTACCGGGGGGGGTTGGCTCTGGGGCCAACGTCCTGACTTTC.

This chain connects TRBV12-5 to TRBJ2-3, with D unclear. Germline CDR1 is LGHNT and CDR2 is FRNRAP. This CDR3 spans 11 amino acids. Trimming stripped 1 base from V and 10 bases from J, with 6 bases between. As DNA, the CDR3 is TGTGCTAGTGGTTTGGGACTGGCGCAGTATTTT. Encoded protein: CASGLGLAQYF.

This chain links TRBV4-1 with TRBJ1-2; D uncertain. V was cut by 1 base and J by 3 bases, with 21 bases left in between. Germline V gives CDR1 MGHRA, CDR2 YSYEKL. This CDR3 comprises 18 residues. The CDR3 bases are TGCGCCAGCAGCCAAGCCCCCAAAGGAGAGCGACGAGACTATGGCTACACCTTC. Its protein is CASSQAPKGERRDYGYTF.

This clone was detected only once. This chain joins TRBV7-8 and TRBJ2-6; D call uncertain. Deletions cut 4 bases from V and 0 bases from J, with 10 bases between. The CDR3 is 16 residues long. Germline V gene sequence: CDR1 SGHVS, CDR2 FQNEAQ. For the CDR3, the DNA is TGTGCCAGCAGCTCAAGCCCGCGCTCTGGGGCCAACGTCCTGACTTTC. Amino acids: CASSSSPRSGANVLTF.